This TCR beta chain comes out of a study of cytomegalovirus exposure and HLA in healthy donors. The count of this clone is one. Its cognate antigen is unknown. Healthy bone marrow donors supplied every sample. Study outcomes and limitations: Across donors, most TCRs were seen rarely, yet some public ones were widespread.

PCR was performed using 60 Vbeta and 13 Jbeta primers. Repertoires were generated with immunoSEQ multiplex PCR, while TCRdb's copy carries only in-frame clones and drops some. This table holds about 200,000 clones, roughly four fifths found once. In germline, CDR1 is MNHEY, CDR2 SVGAGI. This CDR3 is 14 amino acids long. The germline V and J ends were trimmed by 10 bases and 2 bases, with 16 bases remaining between them. This chain connects TRBV6-5 to TRBJ2-3, with a tentative D call TRBD1 (6 bases). This TCR was sampled from a man aged 18 to 29 in good health and CMV-seronegative. The sequenced sample consisted of PBMCs. This CDR3 is CATQGPGDTDTQYF. The DNA for the CDR3 is TGTGCCACTCAGGGGCCCGGGGACACAGATACGCAGTATTTT.